The clone carrying this T cell receptor beta chain was found once. Its target is not known. These data are taken from a study of cytomegalovirus exposure and HLA in healthy donors. The study's findings and limits: A missense variant in DCLRE1C was later tied to TCR beta V- and J-gene trimming. Overall, around 160 TCR beta chains were annotated as cytomegalovirus-associated.

Everyone who donated was a healthy bone marrow donor. This CDR3 comprises 13 residues. Germline V CDR1 and CDR2: SGHTA, FQGNSA. V lost 5 bases to trimming and J lost 9 bases, with 14 bases between them. Use of 60 Vbeta and 13 Jbeta primers characterized the PCR. In the authors' methods: Tens of millions of unique TCR beta chains, 9 million to 14 million shared, were counted in a later analysis. Using immunoSEQ multiplex PCR, the repertoire was profiled, and TCRdb retains in-frame clones only, with some absent. The DNA gave D and trimming, while V, J and clone size come from that table. The table records about 120,000 clones, less than 65% of them present only once.

The receptor was isolated from a man between 40 and 49 years old in good health and CMV-seropositive. Sequenced sample: PBMCs. This chain connects TRBV7-2 to TRBJ1-5; D ambiguous. In nucleotides, the CDR3 is TGTGCCAGCAGCCCTGGGTCCGGGAGGCCCCAGCATTTT. Translated, it gives CASSPGSGRPQHF.